This T cell receptor (beta chain) is drawn from a study of early T cells in non-severe SARS-CoV-2 infection. In the study overall: With bulk RNA from unsorted whole blood as input, sequencing yielded unpaired chains.

The TCR library protocol attached unique molecular identifiers to the individual cDNA molecules. TCRdb recomputed calls from the 5' RACE reads with MiXCR, one row per CDR3 protein. The sample yields about 26,000 distinct CDR3 sequences, 4% to 6% seen once. Study findings and constraints: VDJdb matches were skewed toward anti-spike CD8 T cell responses.

V lost 5 bases and J lost 10; bases outside the gene matches: 11. This CDR3 has 15 amino acids. The germline CDR1 and CDR2 sequences are SGHAT and FQNNGV. This clonotype was seen at least ten times. Its specificity is unknown. This clonotype was obtained from an adult who was a healthcare worker with PCR-confirmed SARS-CoV-2 infection or an uninfected control (not recorded which). V gene TRBV11-2 combines with J gene TRBJ1-6, with 7 bases matching TRBD1. The specimen sequenced was whole blood. The CDR3 protein is CASSVGTAEISPLHF. Here the CDR3 DNA reads TGTGCCAGCAGCGTCGGGACAGCCGAAATATCACCCCTCCACTTT.